The 15 T cell receptor beta chains in this list originate from one sample, sequenced in a study of blood T cell repertoires in COVID-19. The assay was immunoSEQ multiplex PCR, and TCRdb's table has in-frame clones only and misses some. The sample lists around 700,000 clones; around 90% were seen once. Sequencing was performed on peripheral blood. These receptors came from a woman in her late teens or twenties with acute or convalescent COVID-19.

The chain combines TRBV3-1 (or the pseudogene TRBV3-2) with TRBJ1-2; 9 bases align to TRBD1. CDR3 length: 14 residues. V was clipped by 3 bases and J by 5 bases; unmatched bases: 4. The germline V gene has CDR1 LGHDT and CDR2 YNNKEL (reference sequence). CDR3 region: CASSHRDRAYGYTF. The DNA for the CDR3 is TGTGCCAGCAGCCACCGGGACAGGGCTTATGGCTACACCTTC.

The chain uses TRBV7-9 and TRBJ1-2, with 7 bases lining up with TRBD1. Germline lookup yields CDR1 SEHNR and CDR2 FQNEAQ (reference sequence). The CDR3 runs to 15 residues. V lost 4 bases to trimming and J lost 5 bases; unmatched junction nucleotides: 10. The CDR3 DNA is TGTGCCAGCAGCTCCAGTGCAGGGGGTATTTATGGCTACACCTTC. Protein: CASSSSAGGIYGYTF. The full variable domain, rest sourced from reference TRBV7-9 and TRBJ1-2, is DTGVSQNPRHKITKRGQNVTFRCDPISEHNRLYWYRQTLGQGPEFLTYFQNEAQLEKSRLLSDRFSAERPKGSFSTLEIQRTEQGDSAMYLCASSSSAGGIYGYTFGSGTRLTVV.

The gene calls are TRBV19 and TRBJ2-7; D possibly corresponds to TRBD2 (7 bases). Trimming removed 9 bases from V and 1 base from J, with 19 bases in between. This CDR3 is 15 amino acids long. Germline V gene data show CDR1 as LNHDA and CDR2 as SQIVND (reference sequence). The CDR3 sequence: CARHKGEGRSYEQYF. The CDR3 nucleotides are TGTGCCAGGCACAAGGGGGAGGGGAGGTCCTACGAGCAGTACTTC. Variable domain in full (rest from reference TRBV19 and TRBJ2-7): DGGITQSPKYLFRKEGQNVTLSCEQNLNHDAMYWYRQDPGQGLRLIYYSQIVNDFQKGDIAEGYSVSREKKESFPLTVTSAQKNPTAFYLCARHKGEGRSYEQYFGPGTRLTVT.

The genes are TRBV24-1 and TRBJ2-5; 11 bases fit TRBD1. V trimming: 4 bases; J trimming: 4 bases; junction bases outside the gene matches: 7. Germline assignment: CDR1 KGHDR and CDR2 SFDVKD. The CDR3 contains 16 residues. CDR3 coding DNA: TGTGCCACCAGTGAATCGGGGACAGGGGGGGGAGAGACCCAGTACTTC. It codes for CATSESGTGGGETQYF.

The gene calls are TRBV4-1 and TRBJ2-7; unclear D gene. The CDR3 runs to 16 residues. Between the trimmed V and J ends, which lost 0 bases and 6 bases, there was a span of 18 bases. Germline loops: CDR1 MGHRA, CDR2 YSYEKL. The CDR3 protein is CASSQEGVAWPPEQYF. In nucleotides, the CDR3 is TGCGCCAGCAGCCAAGAGGGCGTCGCCTGGCCCCCCGAGCAGTACTTC.

This clone was found once. The CDR3 here is CASSVASGDGELFF. As DNA, the CDR3 is TGTGCCAGCAGCGTGGCGTCGGGGGACGGGGAGCTGTTTTTT. V is TRBV9 and J is TRBJ2-2; a possible D gene is TRBD2 (6 bases). The V gene lost 2 bases and the J gene lost 7 bases, with 12 bases spanning the gap. CDR3 size: 14 residues. CDR1 is SGDLS, CDR2 YYNGEE, per germline.

This sequence joins TRBV14 and TRBJ2-5, with no clear D. The V end was cut by 1 base, the J end by 2 bases, with 17 bases between. The CDR3 extends over 17 amino acids. Germline V CDR1 and CDR2: SGHDN, FVKESK. This CDR3 is CASSQGALPKPQETQYF. The CDR3 DNA is TGTGCCAGCAGCCAAGGGGCTCTCCCGAAGCCACAAGAGACCCAGTACTTC.

The rearrangement joins TRBV4-1 to TRBJ2-1, with 11 bases that match TRBD2. V was clipped by 0 bases and J by 10 bases; unmatched bases: 5. The V gene's germline CDR1 is MGHRA and CDR2 YSYEKL. CDR3 length equals 15 residues. The CDR3 region is CASSQERRLAGEQFF. Written as DNA, the CDR3 is TGCGCCAGCAGCCAAGAGAGGAGACTAGCGGGGGAGCAGTTCTTC.

This sequence joins TRBV7-3 and TRBJ2-1, with 13 bases aligning to TRBD2. CDR3 length equals 15 residues. After removal of 5 bases from V and 9 bases from J, the junction contained 7 bases not matched to a gene. The germline CDR1 and CDR2 sequences are SGHTA and FQGTGA. CDR3 region: CASSREGLAGREQFF. Written as DNA, the CDR3 is TGTGCCAGCAGCCGCGAGGGACTAGCGGGGCGTGAGCAGTTCTTC. Variable domain in full (rest from reference TRBV7-3 and TRBJ2-1): GAGVSQTPSNKVTEKGKYVELRCDPISGHTALYWYRQSLGQGPEFLIYFQGTGAADDSGLPNDRFFAVRPEGSVSTLKIQRTERGDSAVYLCASSREGLAGREQFFGPGTRLTVL.

The J gene is TRBJ1-4, the V gene TRBV4-3, with a weak D call TRBD1 (6 bases). The V gene lost 10 bases and the J gene lost 5 bases, with 14 bases spanning the gap. The CDR3 is 13 residues long. Germline CDR1 LGHNA, CDR2 YSLEER. CDR3 coding DNA: TGCGCCACCAGGGACACTCCGAATGAAAAACTGTTTTTT. The encoded protein is CATRDTPNEKLFF.

This clone has a single count. This rearrangement joins TRBV27 to TRBJ1-1; D unclear. The CDR3 has 13 residues. V was cut by 7 bases and J by 1 base, with 10 bases left in between. The V gene's germline CDR1 is MNHEY and CDR2 SMNVEV (reference sequence). CDR3 residues: CASTGRGNTEAFF. For the CDR3, the DNA is TGTGCCAGCACCGGGCGGGGGAACACTGAAGCTTTCTTT.

This clone was counted only a few times. V gene TRBV19 combines with J gene TRBJ1-5; TRBD1 is a possible D gene (5 bases). There are 15 residues in the CDR3. The germline CDR1 and CDR2 sequences are LNHDA and SQIVND (reference sequence). V lost 6 bases and J lost 2, with 14 bases in between. The DNA of the CDR3 is TGTGCCAGTAGGGACAATCCAAATGGCAATCAGCCCCAGCATTTT. As protein: CASRDNPNGNQPQHF. Using reference TRBV19 and TRBJ1-5 for the parts outside the CDR3, the full variable domain is DGGITQSPKYLFRKEGQNVTLSCEQNLNHDAMYWYRQDPGQGLRLIYYSQIVNDFQKGDIAEGYSVSREKKESFPLTVTSAQKNPTAFYLCASRDNPNGNQPQHFGDGTRLSIL.

The chain is built from TRBV7-2 and TRBJ2-7, with 9 bases matching TRBD2. Germline assignment: CDR1 SGHTA and CDR2 FQGNSA. The CDR3 has 14 amino acids. With V trimmed by 1 base and J by 6 bases, 4 bases remained unmatched. In DNA, the CDR3 is TGTGCCAGCAGCTTAGGGGTTAGCGGGGGCGAGCAGTACTTC. It is translated as CASSLGVSGGEQYF.

A single count supports this clone. The chain couples TRBV30 to TRBJ2-6; unclear D gene. Germline CDR1 GTSNPN, CDR2 SVGIG (reference sequence). The CDR3 spans 15 residues. Trimming removed 0 bases from V and 1 base from J, with 7 bases in between. The CDR3 spells CAWSVELSGANVLTF. The DNA of the CDR3 is TGTGCCTGGAGTGTAGAGCTTTCTGGGGCCAACGTCCTGACTTTC. Full variable domain (rest looked up from reference TRBV30 and TRBJ2-6): SQTIHQWPATLVQPVGSPLSLECTVEGTSNPNLYWYRQAAGRGLQLLFYSVGIGQISSEVPQNLSASRPQDRQFILSSKKLLLSDSGFYLCAWSVELSGANVLTFGAGSRLTVL.

The J gene is TRBJ1-2, the V gene TRBV6-4; a weak D match, TRBD1 (5 bases). The germline V gene has CDR1 MRHNA and CDR2 SNTAGT. The CDR3 extends over 14 amino acids. V dropped 3 bases and J dropped 3 bases, with 11 bases sitting between them. The CDR3 DNA is TGTGCCAGCAGTGATGGAGGGGAGGACTATGGCTACACCTTC. It codes for CASSDGGEDYGYTF.